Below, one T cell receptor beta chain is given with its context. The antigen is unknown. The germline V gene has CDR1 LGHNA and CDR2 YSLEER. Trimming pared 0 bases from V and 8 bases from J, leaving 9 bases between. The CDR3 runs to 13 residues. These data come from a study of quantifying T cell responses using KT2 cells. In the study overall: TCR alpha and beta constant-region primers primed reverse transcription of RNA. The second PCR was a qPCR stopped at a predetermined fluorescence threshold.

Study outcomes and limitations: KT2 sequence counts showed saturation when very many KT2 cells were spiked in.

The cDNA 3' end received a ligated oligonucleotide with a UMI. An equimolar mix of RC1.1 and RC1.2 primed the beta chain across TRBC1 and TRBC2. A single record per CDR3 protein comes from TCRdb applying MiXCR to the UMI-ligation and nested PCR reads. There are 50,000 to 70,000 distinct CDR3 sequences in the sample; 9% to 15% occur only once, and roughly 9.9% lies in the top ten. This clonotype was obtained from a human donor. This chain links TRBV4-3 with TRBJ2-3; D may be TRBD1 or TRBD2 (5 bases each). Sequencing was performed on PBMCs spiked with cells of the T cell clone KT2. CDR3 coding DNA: TGCGCCAGCAGCCAAGACAGGGACGGTACGCAGTATTTT. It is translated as CASSQDRDGTQYF.